Listed below are T cell receptor beta chains from one sample, sequenced in a study of blood T cell repertoires in COVID-19. Only in-frame clones appear in the TCRdb table, and some are missing; sequencing was by immunoSEQ multiplex PCR. The table lists about 220,000 clones, 88% of them singletons. Sequenced material: PBMCs or T cells enriched from blood (not recorded which). These receptors all stem from a woman in her forties or fifties with acute COVID-19. Each CDR3 is given with its conserved first and last residue. D genes are given only for firm matches. The listing skips clone size in some rows; elsewhere it reads once, few, many or a size class.

TRBJ2-1 TRBV30 TRBD2 - CAWNAGGTYNEQFF TGTGCCTGGAATGCGGGAGGCACTTACAATGAGCAGTTCTTC
TRBJ2-7 TRBV5-1 TRBD1 - CASSRDRGIYEQYF TGCGCCAGCAGTCGGGACAGGGGAATCTACGAGCAGTACTTC
TRBJ2-3 TRBV6-4 - - CASSPRSWALDTDTQYF TGTGCCAGCAGTCCAAGGTCGTGGGCTCTGGACACAGATACGCAGTATTTT
TRBJ2-5 TRBV30 - - CAWSVRVWETQYF TGTGCCTGGAGTGTACGCGTCTGGGAGACCCAGTACTTC
TRBJ2-1 TRBV24-1 TRBD1 - CATSDLARDSGEQFF TGTGCCACCAGTGATTTAGCCAGGGACAGCGGTGAGCAGTTCTTC
TRBJ2-3 TRBV9 TRBD2 - CASSVSSGDTDTQYF TGTGCCAGCAGCGTCAGTAGCGGGGACACAGATACGCAGTATTTT
TRBJ2-1 TRBV7-8 TRBD2 - CASSPSGSSYNEQFF TGTGCCAGCAGCCCGAGCGGGAGCTCCTACAATGAGCAGTTCTTC
TRBJ2-4 TRBV5-6 - - CASSLIGGLAKNIQYF TGTGCCAGCAGCTTGATTGGAGGACTAGCCAAAAACATTCAGTACTTC
TRBJ2-2 TRBV5-4 - - CASKTHAGAHTGELFF TGTGCCAGCAAAACCCACGCGGGTGCACACACCGGGGAGCTGTTTTTT
TRBJ1-4 TRBV18 - - CASSPREPATNEKLFF TGTGCCAGCTCACCAAGGGAGCCGGCAACTAATGAAAAACTGTTTTTT
TRBJ2-5 TRBV6-5 TRBD2 - CATGTSGLQETQYF TGTGCCACCGGGACTAGCGGACTACAAGAGACCCAGTACTTC
TRBJ2-5 TRBV6-6 TRBD1 - CASSLGQGGSIKETQYF TGTGCCAGCAGTCTCGGACAGGGGGGCAGCATCAAAGAGACCCAGTACTTC
TRBJ1-5 TRBV30 - - CAWRGGGNQPQHF TGTGCCTGGAGAGGGGGTGGCAATCAGCCCCAGCATTTT
TRBJ2-7 TRBV7-9 TRBD1 few CASSKDRVDEQYF TGTGCCAGCAGCAAAGACAGGGTGGACGAGCAGTACTTC
TRBJ2-1 TRBV18 TRBD2 once CASSPTSGNNEQFF TGTGCCAGCTCACCGACTAGCGGGAACAATGAGCAGTTCTTC
TRBJ2-3 TRBV6-5 TRBD2 - CASNSGTSGTDTQYF TGTGCCAGCAACTCGGGGACTAGCGGCACAGATACGCAGTATTTT
TRBJ1-1 TRBV27 TRBD1 - CASSSGQGALTEAFF TGTGCCAGCAGTTCCGGACAGGGGGCGCTAACTGAAGCTTTCTTT
TRBJ2-1 TRBV5-1 - - CASSSTRGESYNEQFF TGCGCCAGCAGCTCTACCAGGGGGGAGTCCTACAATGAGCAGTTCTTC
TRBJ2-1 TRBV6-2/TRBV6-3 TRBD2 - CASSYSIAGGALGGQFF TGTGCCAGCAGTTACTCGATCGCGGGAGGGGCCTTAGGGGGGCAGTTCTTC
TRBJ2-7 TRBV30 TRBD1 - CAWSDRQGHEQYF TGTGCCTGGAGCGATAGACAGGGCCACGAGCAGTACTTC
TRBJ2-7 TRBV5-1 TRBD2 - CASTQLTSGRAGEQYF TGCGCCAGCACCCAATTGACTAGCGGGAGGGCTGGCGAGCAGTACTTC
TRBJ2-7 TRBV7-9 - - CASSLARYEQYF TGTGCCAGCAGCTTAGCCCGGTACGAGCAGTACTTC
TRBJ2-7 TRBV30 - - CAWSRGPYEQYF TGTGCCTGGAGCAGGGGACCCTACGAGCAGTACTTC
TRBJ1-3 TRBV18 TRBD1 - CASSGTANTIYF TGTGCCAGCTCAGGGACAGCAAACACCATATATTTT
TRBJ1-2 TRBV9 - - CASTGRGNGYTF TGTGCCAGCACGGGCAGGGGAAATGGCTACACCTTC
TRBJ2-1 TRBV28 TRBD2 - CASKTSGTLVGEQFF TGTGCCAGCAAAACTAGCGGGACCCTTGTGGGTGAGCAGTTCTTC
TRBJ2-3 TRBV2 - - CASRRNTDTQYF TGTGCCAGCAGGCGGAACACAGATACGCAGTATTTT
TRBJ2-1 TRBV11-3 - - CASSSVGAAFEQFF TGTGCCAGCAGCTCCGTGGGAGCAGCTTTTGAGCAGTTCTTC
TRBJ1-1 TRBV28 TRBD1 - CASSPSGTALKGEAFF TGTGCCAGCAGTCCCTCCGGGACAGCACTAAAGGGAGAAGCTTTCTTT
TRBJ1-1 TRBV28 - - CASAFRGGLREAFF TGTGCCAGCGCCTTTAGGGGGGGTCTCCGGGAAGCTTTCTTT
TRBJ2-7 TRBV21-1 - - CASSLGAPTGLLSYEQYF TGTGCCAGCAGCCTGGGTGCCCCAACAGGATTATTGTCCTACGAGCAGTACTTC
TRBJ1-4 TRBV14 - - CASSQDLPGEGEKLFF TGTGCCAGCAGCCAAGATCTTCCAGGGGAAGGGGAAAAACTGTTTTTT
TRBJ2-7 TRBV5-1 - - CASSFKSGTYEQYF TGCGCCAGCAGCTTCAAATCCGGGACATACGAGCAGTACTTC
TRBJ1-2 TRBV4-1 TRBD1 - CASSFQAGTAYGYTF TGCGCCAGCAGCTTCCAGGCCGGGACAGCCTATGGCTACACCTTC
TRBJ1-2 TRBV19 - - CASSLKGLFNYGYTF TGTGCCAGTAGTCTGAAGGGGCTGTTTAACTATGGCTACACCTTC
TRBJ2-3 TRBV11-1 TRBD1 - CASSLTGGRTDTQYF TGTGCCAGCAGCTTGACAGGGGGTAGGACAGATACGCAGTATTTT
TRBJ1-6 TRBV3-1/TRBV3-2 TRBD1 few CASSRETGNSPLHF TGTGCCAGCAGCCGAGAGACAGGGAATTCACCCCTCCACTTT
TRBJ1-5 TRBV3-1/TRBV3-2 TRBD1 - CASSHAQGPPQHF TGTGCCAGCAGCCATGCACAGGGGCCGCCCCAGCATTTT